A single sample is the source of the 26 T cell receptor beta chains below, sequenced in a study of CD8 T cells in ankylosing spondylitis. One entry per CDR3 protein results from TCRdb running MiXCR on the 5' RACE reads. This repertoire shows approximately 260,000 distinct CDR3 sequences, about 9.1% found once; its top ten account for nearly 7%. The specimen was blood, either unsorted or a sorted T cell fraction (not recorded which). All receptors come from a male donor with ankylosing spondylitis or in good health (not recorded which).

This clonotype was seen repeatedly, ten times or more. V is TRBV5-6 and J is TRBJ2-7, with D maybe TRBD1 (5 bases). The V end was cut by 1 base, the J end by 2 bases, with 7 bases between. This CDR3 spans 13 amino acids. Germline V CDR1 and CDR2: SGHDT, YYEEEE. The CDR3 region has the DNA TGTGCCAGCAGCTTGCAACAGGCCTACGAGCAGTACTTC. This encodes CASSLQQAYEQYF.

This clonotype has at least ten counts. The rearrangement links TRBV12-3 or TRBV12-4 to TRBJ2-1, with D tentatively TRBD2 (6 bases). Trimming shortened V by 2 bases and J by 8 bases, and 10 bases separated the two germline ends. CDR3 length: 13 amino acids. The CDR3 sequence is CASSLMGEDEQFF. CDR3 sequence (DNA): TGTGCCAGCAGTTTAATGGGGGAGGATGAGCAGTTCTTC.

This clonotype showed up many times. The chain carries TRBV20-1 and TRBJ2-1; D possibly corresponds to TRBD2 (5 bases). CDR3 length: 12 residues. The germline V gene has CDR1 DFQATT and CDR2 SNEGSKA (reference sequence). V dropped 6 bases and J dropped 13 bases, with 19 bases sitting between them. CDR3 in amino acids: CSARPLASPQFF. Written as DNA, the CDR3 is TGCAGTGCGCGGCCCCTAGCTTCCCCCCAGTTCTTC.

Ten or more counts support this clonotype. The chain links TRBV16 to TRBJ1-5, with D unresolved. The CDR3 runs 16 residues. The germline gives CDR1 KGHSY, CDR2 FQNENV. Trimming shortened V by 2 bases and J by 2 bases, and 13 bases separated the two germline ends. The DNA for the CDR3 is TGTGCCAGCAGCCAACCTTTGAGGGATGGCAATCAGCCCCAGCATTTT. It yields the protein CASSQPLRDGNQPQHF.

This clonotype showed up many times. The rearrangement links TRBV10-3 to TRBJ1-1; 8 nucleotides line up with TRBD1. V trimming: 10 bases; J trimming: 4 bases; junction bases outside the gene matches: 17. CDR1 and CDR2 (germline): ENHRY, SYGVKD. This CDR3 has 16 residues. CDR3 in DNA: TGTGCCACATCTCTTGGGACAGGTGGATCCTTCACTGAAGCTTTCTTT. This sequence encodes CATSLGTGGSFTEAFF.

This clonotype was seen many times. The chain carries TRBV4-1 and TRBJ2-5; D gene unclear. The CDR3 is made up of 12 amino acids. V lost 2 bases to trimming and J lost 2 bases, with 3 bases between them. In germline, CDR1 is MGHRA, CDR2 YSYEKL. For the CDR3, the DNA is TGCGCCAGCAGCCAACATCAAGAGACCCAGTACTTC. Its translation is CASSQHQETQYF.

This clonotype was seen ten or more times. V is TRBV5-1 and J is TRBJ1-5; tentative D call: TRBD1 (6 bases). This CDR3 is built from 15 residues. Per germline, CDR1 SGHRS and CDR2 YFSETQ. V was clipped by 0 bases and J by 5 bases, with 12 bases between them. CDR3 bases: TGCGCCAGCAGCTTGGAGGGGGGGAGATATCAGCCCCAGCATTTT. It specifies CASSLEGGRYQPQHF.

In this sample, this clonotype turned up a few times. The rearrangement joins TRBV25-1 to TRBJ1-4, with 7 nucleotides matching TRBD1. Looked up from germline, CDR1 is MGHDK and CDR2 is SYGVNS. J gave up 2 bases and V 3 bases, and 3 bases lay outside the gene matches. The CDR3 has 15 amino acids. The CDR3 sequence: CASSDQGGTNEKLFF. The CDR3 DNA sequence: TGTGCCAGCAGTGATCAGGGGGGGACTAATGAAAAACTGTTTTTT. Using reference TRBV25-1 and TRBJ1-4 for the parts outside the CDR3, the full variable domain is EADIYQTPRYLVIGTGKKITLECSQTMGHDKMYWYQQDPGMELHLIHYSYGVNSTEKGDLSSESTVSRIRTEHFPLTLESARPSHTSQYLCASSDQGGTNEKLFFGSGTQLSVL.

As for this clonotype: A much larger clone differs by one base, so this may be a read error. The CDR3 sequence: CASSLVRTGGPPYNEEFF. The CDR3 DNA follows: TGTGCCAGCAGCTTAGTTCGGACAGGGGGACCTCCCTACAATGAGGAGTTCTTC. V gene TRBV11-2 combines with J gene TRBJ2-1; 10 bases align to TRBD1. The germline V gene has CDR1 SGHAT and CDR2 FQNNGV. This CDR3 is 18 amino acids long.

There are many counts of this clonotype. The J gene is TRBJ2-1, the V gene TRBV7-2; 7 positions agree with TRBD2. This CDR3 has 15 residues. J gave up 6 bases and V 7 bases, and 12 bases lay outside the gene matches. Germline V gene data show CDR1 as SGHTA and CDR2 as FQGNSA. CDR3 bases: TGTGCCAGCAAGGCAGGGAATGCGGGGGTCAATGAGCAGTTCTTC. Protein product: CASKAGNAGVNEQFF.

This clonotype showed up just a few times. CDR3 sequence (DNA): TGTGCCTGGAGGACCTCTGGGGCCAACGTCCTGACTTTC. Translated: CAWRTSGANVLTF. The genes are TRBV30 and TRBJ2-6; no clear D. Trimming removed 3 bases at V and 0 bases at J, with 3 bases between. Germline CDR1 and CDR2: GTSNPN and SVGIG (reference sequence). The CDR3 runs 13 residues.

This clonotype has a count of ten or more. The rearrangement links TRBV27 to TRBJ2-7, with no clear D. This CDR3 contains 14 residues. V was cut by 0 bases and J by 1 base, with 7 bases left in between. CDR1 MNHEY and CDR2 SMNVEV come from the germline V gene (reference sequence). This CDR3 is CASSLSGRSYEQYF. CDR3 DNA sequence: TGTGCCAGCAGTTTATCGGGCAGATCCTACGAGCAGTACTTC.

This clonotype has more than one count but fewer than ten. The chain carries TRBV11-2 and TRBJ2-3; D may be TRBD1 (5 bases). CDR3 length: 17 residues. V lost 0 bases to trimming and J lost 4 bases, with 17 bases between them. CDR1 SGHAT and CDR2 FQNNGV come from the germline V gene. CDR3 DNA: TGTGCCAGCAGCTTAGAAGCGAAGGGGCGTCACCCAGATACGCAGTATTTT. This translates into CASSLEAKGRHPDTQYF.

The chain couples TRBV6-5 to TRBJ2-3, with 13 bases identical to TRBD2. V lost 4 bases, J lost 3 bases, and 4 bases stayed unmatched. CDR1 and CDR2 from the germline V gene are MNHEY and SVGAGI. This CDR3 is 16 amino acids long. The CDR3 coding sequence is TGTGCCAGCAGTTCCACTAGCGGGAGGGCTACAGATACGCAGTATTTT. Protein product: CASSSTSGRATDTQYF.

The J gene is TRBJ2-5, the V gene TRBV20-1; D possibly uses TRBD1 or TRBD2 (5 bases each). Germline CDR1 is DFQATT and CDR2 is SNEGSKA (reference sequence). Between the trimmed V and J ends, which lost 4 bases and 5 bases, there was a span of 11 bases. The CDR3 sequence is 12 residues long. The CDR3 DNA is TGCAGTGCTACAGGGAGTCCGGAGACCCAGTACTTC. It is translated as CSATGSPETQYF.

This clonotype was detected ten times or more. The chain employs TRBV5-1 and TRBJ2-7, with 9 bases fitting TRBD1. The CDR3 is 15 residues long. CDR1 and CDR2 from the germline V gene are SGHRS and YFSETQ. The V and J ends lost 2 bases and 6 bases, in that order; junction bases with no gene match: 9. The DNA of the CDR3 is TGCGCCAGCAGCTTACCGGGACAGGGTGGAAGCGAGCAGTACTTC. Translated: CASSLPGQGGSEQYF.

This clonotype was seen ten or more times. The gene calls are TRBV5-1 and TRBJ2-3, with D perhaps matching TRBD1 (5 bases). With 4 bases removed from V and 0 bases from J, the gap between germline ends came to 15 bases. This CDR3 has 16 amino acids. Germline CDR1 reads SGHRS; CDR2 reads YFSETQ. CDR3 DNA: TGCGCCAGCAGCGTCTTCAGAAGGGGTAGCACAGATACGCAGTATTTT. As protein: CASSVFRRGSTDTQYF.

This chain's CDR3 is CASSLAGIKVGHEQFF. CDR3 in DNA: TGTGCCAGCAGCTTAGCGGGGATTAAGGTGGGCCATGAGCAGTTCTTC. The J gene is TRBJ2-1, the V gene TRBV7-2, with no clear D. V was trimmed by 0 bases and J by 8 bases, leaving 17 bases between them. CDR1 is SGHTA and CDR2 is FQGNSA in the germline V gene. CDR3 length: 16 residues.

This clonotype has a count of ten or more. The chain is built from TRBV12-3 or TRBV12-4 and TRBJ1-1, with 7 positions matching TRBD1. CDR3 length: 15 amino acids. The junction had 11 bases not matched to a gene; V was cut back by 6 bases and J by 4 bases. CDR3 coding DNA: TGTGCCAGCAGGCCACATCAGGGGGGCGGCACTGAAGCTTTCTTT. Protein: CASRPHQGGGTEAFF.

This clonotype was detected ten times or more. The genes are TRBV6-2 or TRBV6-3 and TRBJ2-6; D uncertain. Trimming stripped 2 bases from V and 2 bases from J, with 10 bases between. The CDR3 spans 16 residues. From germline, CDR1 is MNHEY and CDR2 SVGEGT. DNA for the CDR3: TGTGCCAGCAGTTACCATGGGGATGCTGGGGCCAACGTCCTGACTTTC. Amino acid sequence: CASSYHGDAGANVLTF.

Remarks on this clonotype: A much larger clone differs by one base, so this may be a read error. The DNA of the CDR3 is TGTACCAGCAGCTTAAATCGGGGAGATACGCAGTATTTT. Protein sequence: CTSSLNRGDTQYF. This chain joins TRBV7-8 and TRBJ2-3, with D perhaps matching TRBD2 (5 bases). Germline-derived CDR1 and CDR2 are SGHVS and FQNEAQ. The CDR3 extends over 13 amino acids. Supplemented by reference TRBV7-8 and TRBJ2-3, the full variable domain reads GAGVSQSPRYKVAKRGQDVALRCDPISGHVSLFWYQQALGQGPEFLTYFQNEAQLDKSGLPSDRFFAERPEGSVSTLKIQRTQQEDSAVYLCTSSLNRGDTQYFGPGTRLTVL.

This clonotype was observed at least ten times. The chain couples TRBV2 to TRBJ1-1, with unresolved D. Germline loops: CDR1 SNHLY, CDR2 FYNNEI. The CDR3 has 12 amino acids. V lost 3 bases and J 2 bases, leaving 4 bases between the germline ends. CDR3 amino acids: CASSEDNTEAFF. The CDR3 DNA follows: TGTGCCAGCAGTGAGGACAACACTGAAGCTTTCTTT.

V usage is TRBV3-1 and J usage is TRBJ2-4; 9 bases agree with TRBD2. The CDR3 sequence is 16 residues long. Germline V CDR1 and CDR2: LGHDT, YNNKEL (reference sequence). V lost 0 bases and J lost 7; bases outside the gene matches: 7. The CDR3 reads CASSQDYPAGGNIQYF. In nucleotides, the CDR3 is TGTGCCAGCAGCCAAGATTACCCAGCGGGGGGCAACATTCAGTACTTC. Using reference TRBV3-1 and TRBJ2-4 for the parts outside the CDR3, the full variable domain is DTAVSQTPKYLVTQMGNDKSIKCEQNLGHDTMYWYKQDSKKFLKIMFSYNNKELIINETVPNRFSPKSPDKAHLNLHINSLELGDSAVYFCASSQDYPAGGNIQYFGAGTRLSVL.

Ten or more counts support this clonotype. The chain is built from TRBV19 and TRBJ1-1; tentative D call: TRBD1 (5 bases). Looked up from germline, CDR1 is LNHDA and CDR2 is SQIVND (reference sequence). This CDR3 region has 13 residues. V was cut by 1 base and J by 11 bases, with 14 bases left in between. CDR3 nucleotides: TGTGCCAGTAGTATAGGAGAGGCAGGGTCGGCTTTCTTT. It translates to CASSIGEAGSAFF.

This rearrangement joins TRBV6-1 to TRBJ1-6; no definite D call. This CDR3 has 15 amino acids. Per germline, CDR1 MNHNS and CDR2 SASEGT. The germline V and J ends were trimmed by 11 bases and 0 bases, with 14 bases remaining between them. CDR3 region: CAHQMGSSYNSPLHF. The CDR3 bases are TGTGCCCATCAGATGGGGAGCTCCTATAATTCACCCCTCCACTTT.

The table lists this clonotype with many counts. This chain joins TRBV29-1 and TRBJ2-5, with a tentative D call TRBD1 (5 bases). The V end lost 3 bases, the J end lost 5 bases, and 13 bases lay between the germline ends. Germline loops: CDR1 SQVTM, CDR2 ANQGSEA. This CDR3 spans 13 amino acids. CDR3 nucleotide sequence: TGCAGCGTTGAGAAAAAGGGGCTGGAGACCCAGTACTTC. This codes for CSVEKKGLETQYF.